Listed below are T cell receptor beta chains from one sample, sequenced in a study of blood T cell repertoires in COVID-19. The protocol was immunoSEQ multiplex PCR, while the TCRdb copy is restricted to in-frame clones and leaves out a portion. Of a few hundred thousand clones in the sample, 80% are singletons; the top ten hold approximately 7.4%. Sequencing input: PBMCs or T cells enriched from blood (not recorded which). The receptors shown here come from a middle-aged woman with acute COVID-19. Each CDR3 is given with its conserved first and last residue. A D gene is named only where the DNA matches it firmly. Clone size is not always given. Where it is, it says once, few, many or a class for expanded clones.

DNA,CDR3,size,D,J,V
TGTGCCAGCAGTTACTCGACAGGGAATGAGCAGTTCTTC,CASSYSTGNEQFF,-,TRBD1,TRBJ2-1,TRBV6-2/TRBV6-3
TGTGCCAGCAGCGACACAGGGAGTTTAGGCGGCTACACCTTC,CASSDTGSLGGYTF,-,-,TRBJ1-2,TRBV9
TGCGCCAGCAGCCATCCCGGGAGCACAGATACGCAGTATTTT,CASSHPGSTDTQYF,-,-,TRBJ2-3,TRBV4-1
TGCGCCAGCAGCTTGAGGGGACAGGGGGCTTTCTCTGGAAACACCATATATTTT,CASSLRGQGAFSGNTIYF,-,TRBD1,TRBJ1-3,TRBV5-1
TGTGCCAGCAGCTCCTACTACGAGCAGTACTTC,CASSSYYEQYF,-,-,TRBJ2-7,TRBV7-8
TGTGCCATCAGTGAGTCTCGGACAGGGACGACCGGGGAGCTGTTTTTT,CAISESRTGTTGELFF,-,TRBD1,TRBJ2-2,TRBV10-3
TGTGCCAGCAGGGGGGGAATCGATTCCGGGACCGTCAACTACTACACCTTC,CASRGGIDSGTVNYYTF,-,-,TRBJ1-2,TRBV28
TGTGCCAGCGGCGGGACAGGGGGGGCAGTGGGTGAAGCTTTCTTT,CASGGTGGAVGEAFF,-,TRBD1,TRBJ1-1,TRBV2
TGTGCCAGCAGCCAAGATACGGGAGCAAACTATGGCTACACCTTC,CASSQDTGANYGYTF,-,-,TRBJ1-2,TRBV3-1/TRBV3-2
TGTGCCATTTCGGCTAGCGGGGACTACGAGCAGTACTTC,CAISASGDYEQYF,-,TRBD2,TRBJ2-7,TRBV10-3
TGTGCCAGCAGCCAGGACTCTGGGGCCAACGTCCTGACTTTC,CASSQDSGANVLTF,few,-,TRBJ2-6,TRBV5-5
TGTGCCATCAGTGAGTCGCCCCCCGGGACAGGGGTCTCTGGGGCCAACGTCCTGACTTTC,CAISESPPGTGVSGANVLTF,-,TRBD1,TRBJ2-6,TRBV10-3
TGCAGCGCTTTCCAGGGGGCTGGGACTGAAGCTTTCTTT,CSAFQGAGTEAFF,-,TRBD1,TRBJ1-1,TRBV29-1
TGTGCCAGCAGACAGACAGGAGATCAGCCCCAGCATTTT,CASRQTGDQPQHF,-,-,TRBJ1-5,TRBV6-5
TGTGCCAGCACCATACAGGTTTTCAATGAAAAACTGTTTTTT,CASTIQVFNEKLFF,-,-,TRBJ1-4,TRBV2
TGTGCCAGTCGAAGGGTCCAGGGAGGAGTAGCTTTCTTT,CASRRVQGGVAFF,few,-,TRBJ1-1,TRBV14
TGTGCCAGCAGCCCGAACAGGGGCCGAATTAGTCAGCCCCAGCATTTT,CASSPNRGRISQPQHF,-,TRBD1,TRBJ1-5,TRBV7-8
TGTGCCAGCAGCTCCCCTCTGGGACACACAGAAAAACTGTTTTTT,CASSSPLGHTEKLFF,few,-,TRBJ1-4,TRBV9
TGTGCCAGCAGCCCTACGTTGGGGGGAAGGGATGGCTACACCTTC,CASSPTLGGRDGYTF,-,-,TRBJ1-2,TRBV4-2
TGTGCCAGCAGTTCTCCAGGGGTGGGGAACACTGAAGCTTTCTTT,CASSSPGVGNTEAFF,-,-,TRBJ1-1,TRBV27
TGTGCCTGGGGGTCAAATCAGCCCCAGCATTTT,CAWGSNQPQHF,-,-,TRBJ1-5,TRBV30
TGTGCCAGCAGCGAAAGGACAGGGAGGAGGACCCTCCGCTACACCTTC,CASSERTGRRTLRYTF,-,-,TRBJ1-2,TRBV21-1
TGTGCCAGCAGCCCCACAGGTTTGCTTAATGAAAAACTGTTTTTT,CASSPTGLLNEKLFF,-,-,TRBJ1-4,TRBV3-1/TRBV3-2
TGCGCCAGCCAAGCGGGGGTCCGAAATGAGCAGTTCTTC,CASQAGVRNEQFF,-,TRBD2,TRBJ2-1,TRBV10-1
TGTGCCAGCAGTGCCGACAGGACAACTAATGAAAAACTGTTTTTT,CASSADRTTNEKLFF,-,-,TRBJ1-4,TRBV2
TGTGCCAGTAGTATAAGGGTACTAGCGGGTTCCAATGAGCAGTTCTTC,CASSIRVLAGSNEQFF,-,TRBD2,TRBJ2-1,TRBV19
TGTGCCAGCAGTCTACAGCGGGGCCGGGTGGCCAAAAACATTCAGTACTTC,CASSLQRGRVAKNIQYF,-,TRBD2,TRBJ2-4,TRBV2
TGTGCCAGCAGCCCTAGGCGGGGGGGGACCGGGGAGCTGTTTTTT,CASSPRRGGTGELFF,-,TRBD2,TRBJ2-2,TRBV3-1/TRBV3-2
TGCGCCAGCGGGGCACTGGGTCATGGGGACATTCAGTACTTC,CASGALGHGDIQYF,-,-,TRBJ2-4,TRBV5-1
TGTGCCAGCAGTCGCCAGGTTAACTATGGCTACACCTTC,CASSRQVNYGYTF,-,-,TRBJ1-2,TRBV6-5
TGTGCCTGGAGGTCCCCTAGCGGGGGCACAGATACGCAGTATTTT,CAWRSPSGGTDTQYF,-,TRBD2,TRBJ2-3,TRBV30
TGTGCCAGTAGCGGTCAGACGATGGGACTAGCGGGAGTCAATGAGCAGTTCTTC,CASSGQTMGLAGVNEQFF,-,TRBD2,TRBJ2-1,TRBV19
TGTGCCATCGCAGGGGAACCTAATGGCTACACCTTC,CAIAGEPNGYTF,-,-,TRBJ1-2,TRBV6-5
TGTGCCAGCAGTCTGGGACAGCTCTACGAGCAGTACTTC,CASSLGQLYEQYF,-,TRBD1,TRBJ2-7,TRBV6-5
TGTGCCAGCAGCTTAGAAGACAGAAATAGCAATCAGCCCCAGCATTTT,CASSLEDRNSNQPQHF,-,-,TRBJ1-5,TRBV7-2
TGTGCCAGTAGTACCGCCACAGGTTCAACTAATGAAAAACTGTTTTTT,CASSTATGSTNEKLFF,-,-,TRBJ1-4,TRBV19
TGTGCCAGCAGCTTCTTCTCGGGAGCAAGCTATGTCGGGCAGTACTTC,CASSFFSGASYVGQYF,-,-,TRBJ2-7,TRBV7-2
TGTGCCAGCATAGGACAGACTAACTATGACTACACCTTC,CASIGQTNYDYTF,-,-,TRBJ1-2,TRBV19
TGTGCCACCAGTGATACCAGGGTAGCTAATGAAAAACTGTTTTTT,CATSDTRVANEKLFF,-,-,TRBJ1-4,TRBV24-1
TGTGCCACCAGTGATTCAGGCAGACTCGGGGGATATAGCAATCAGCCCCAGCATTTT,CATSDSGRLGGYSNQPQHF,-,-,TRBJ1-5,TRBV24-1
TGTGCCAGCAGCCAACACCCCCAGACAACTGAAGCTTTCTTT,CASSQHPQTTEAFF,once,-,TRBJ1-1,TRBV5-8
TGTGCCAGCAGCTCTAGTGGGGCGGGGGAGCAGTACTTC,CASSSSGAGEQYF,-,-,TRBJ2-7,TRBV7-6
TGTGCCAGCAGTGAAGGAGGAAGAGGGACAGGGCGAGAGACCCAGTACTTC,CASSEGGRGTGRETQYF,-,TRBD1,TRBJ2-5,TRBV6-1
TGTGCCAGCAGGTTGACGGCCGGGAGGGGGAGGCGGCAAGAGACCCAGTACTTC,CASRLTAGRGRRQETQYF,-,TRBD2,TRBJ2-5,TRBV28
TGTGCCAGCAGCCACCCTGCTTCGGGGGAGCAGTACTTC,CASSHPASGEQYF,-,-,TRBJ2-7,TRBV7-3
TGTGCCAGCAGCGTTCGGACTAGCGGGCAAACCGGGGAGCTGTTTTTT,CASSVRTSGQTGELFF,-,TRBD2,TRBJ2-2,TRBV3-1/TRBV3-2